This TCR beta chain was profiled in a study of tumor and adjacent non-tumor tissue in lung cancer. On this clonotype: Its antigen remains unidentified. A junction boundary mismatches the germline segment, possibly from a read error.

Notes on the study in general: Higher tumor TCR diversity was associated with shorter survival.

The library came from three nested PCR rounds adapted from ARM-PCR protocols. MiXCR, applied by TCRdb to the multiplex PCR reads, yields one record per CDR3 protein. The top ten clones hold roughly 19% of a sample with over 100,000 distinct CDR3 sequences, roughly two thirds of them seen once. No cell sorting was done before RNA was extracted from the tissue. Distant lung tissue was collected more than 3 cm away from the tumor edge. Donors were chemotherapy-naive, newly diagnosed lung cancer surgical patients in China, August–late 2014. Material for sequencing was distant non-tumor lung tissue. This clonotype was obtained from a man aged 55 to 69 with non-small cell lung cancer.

The CDR3 DNA follows: TGCGCCAGCAGCCAGAGGCCGGGACATGATATGCAGTATTTT. Encoded protein: CASSQRPGHDMQYF. The chain joins TRBV4-3 to TRBJ2-3; a weak D match, TRBD1 (6 bases). This CDR3 has 14 residues. The germline V gene has CDR1 LGHNA and CDR2 YSLEER.